This T cell receptor beta chain was observed in a study of vaccination effects on CD4 cells after COVID-19. The assay was immunoSEQ multiplex PCR, and TCRdb's table has in-frame clones only and misses some. The profile shows fewer than 90,000 clones, roughly 73% of them singletons. Antigen-specific CD4+ T cell clonotypes were called by their expansion after viral peptide-pool culture in ViraFEST. The culture ran for approximately 10 days before CD4+ T cells were isolated. Participants each got two BNT162b2 or mRNA-1273 vaccine doses. Recipients of the vaccine had no prior SARS-CoV-2 infection and negative nucleocapsid antibodies. Each culture well received around 2 million PBMC. These cells were then cultured in IMDM with 9 to 10 IU/ml IL-2 and roughly 10 ug/ml peptides. The authors exchanged half the medium for IL-2 medium on days 3 and 7. A word on this clone: Its target is not known.

The sample here was CD4+ T cells from PBMCs cultured with HCoV-OC43 spike peptides, taken after COVID-19 vaccination. The subset is: HCoV-OC43 spike overlapping peptide pool stimulation. The TCR comes from a human donor who received a COVID-19 vaccine.

CDR3 in DNA: TGCGCCAGCAGCCAAGCCCTTCCGGGTACTGAAGCTTTCTTT. Its translation is CASSQALPGTEAFF. The gene calls are TRBV4-3 and TRBJ1-1; D is ambiguous. CDR3 length: 14 amino acids. The V end was cut by 1 base, the J end by 5 bases, with 11 bases between. Germline V gene lookup returns CDR1 LGHNA and CDR2 YSLEER.